The 27 T cell receptor beta chains listed next were all sequenced from one sample in a study of CD4 T cells in relation to SARS-CoV-2 and coronaviruses. The unexposed donors gave CD4+ T cells in about 2010-2019, prior to COVID-19. The cells were cultured for under 13 days before CD4+ T cells were isolated. No antigen has been identified for these receptors. The repertoire was sequenced with immunoSEQ multiplex PCR; TCRdb's copy has only in-frame clones and lacks some. Among about 20,000 clones listed, 68% were seen once. Sequenced material: CD4+ T cells from PBMCs, cultured in vitro. These receptors were collected from a human donor in good health.

The chain joins TRBV7-2 to TRBJ1-2; D might be TRBD1 (5 bases). V was cut by 5 bases and J by 4 bases, with 14 bases left in between. CDR1 and CDR2 (germline): SGHTA, FQGNSA. The CDR3 contains 14 residues. CDR3 coding DNA: TGTGCCAGCAGCCCTCGCGGGGGGGGCTATGGCTACACCTTC. Amino acid sequence: CASSPRGGGYGYTF.

In its sample, this clone was seen a few times. CDR3 residues: CASRLRLGQNTEAFF. CDR3 sequence (DNA): TGTGCCAGTCGTCTTCGACTGGGACAGAACACTGAAGCTTTCTTT. The V gene is TRBV5-5, the J gene TRBJ1-1; the D gene is possibly TRBD1 (6 bases). The CDR3 contains 15 residues. V lost 8 bases, J lost 1 base, and 18 bases lay in between. Germline V gene data show CDR1 as SGHKS and CDR2 as YYEKEE (reference sequence).

The rearrangement joins TRBV7-9 to TRBJ1-2; tentatively, D is TRBD1 (5 bases). The CDR3 length is 13 residues. The V gene lost 5 bases and the J gene lost 6 bases, with 13 bases spanning the gap. The germline gives CDR1 SEHNR, CDR2 FQNEAQ (reference sequence). CDR3 sequence reads: CASSPLGGDGYTF. The CDR3 region has the DNA TGTGCCAGCAGCCCCCTCGGGGGAGATGGCTACACCTTC.

This clone has just a few counts. The chain recombines TRBV4-2 with TRBJ2-3, with D unresolved. V was pared by 0 bases and J by 0 bases, with 7 bases between. The germline V gene has CDR1 LGHNA and CDR2 YNFKEQ. CDR3 length equals 15 residues. CDR3 in amino acids: CASSQEFSSTDTQYF. In DNA form, the CDR3 reads TGTGCCAGCAGCCAAGAGTTCTCTAGCACAGATACGCAGTATTTT.

The CDR3, as DNA: TGTGCCAGTACAGACCTAGGGAGGTCCAAAAACATTCAGTACTTC. It specifies CASTDLGRSKNIQYF. This chain joins TRBV19 and TRBJ2-4; D perhaps matches TRBD2 (6 bases). CDR3 length equals 15 residues. Germline loops: CDR1 LNHDA, CDR2 SQIVND (reference sequence). Between the trimmed V and J ends, which lost 7 bases and 2 bases, there was a span of 15 bases.

Comment on this clone: One end of the junction does not line up with germline, which may come from a read error. The J gene is TRBJ1-1, the V gene TRBV6-4; 8 positions agree with TRBD1. CDR3 length equals 13 residues. CDR1 is MRHNA and CDR2 is SNTAGT in the germline V gene. The CDR3 region has the DNA TGTGCCAGCAGTGAAATCCCCAGGGGGCCGTTCCCCTTT. Amino acids: CASSEIPRGPFPF.

The V call is TRBV4-3, the J call TRBJ2-3, with D uncertain. Germline CDR1 is LGHNA and CDR2 is YSLEER. The CDR3 is made up of 14 amino acids. V was clipped by 3 bases and J by 0 bases, with 7 bases between them. The CDR3 is CASSHLDSTDTQYF. CDR3 DNA: TGCGCCAGCAGCCACCTGGACAGCACAGATACGCAGTATTTT.

The chain links TRBV10-3 to TRBJ2-6; D is unclear. This CDR3 is built from 16 residues. The V gene's germline CDR1 is ENHRY and CDR2 SYGVKD. The germline V and J ends were trimmed by 0 bases and 0 bases, with 6 bases remaining between them. DNA for the CDR3: TGTGCCATCAGTGAGTCGACGGTCTCTGGGGCCAACGTCCTGACTTTC. Protein product: CAISESTVSGANVLTF.

The chain has TRBV11-3 and TRBJ2-7; 7 nucleotides match TRBD1. CDR1 is SGHNT and CDR2 is YENEEA in the germline V gene. The ends lost 9 bases at V and 3 bases at J; junction bases unmatched: 8. The CDR3 extends over 13 amino acids. CDR3 sequence: CASIRDSNYEQYF. CDR3 coding DNA: TGTGCCAGTATCCGGGACAGTAACTACGAGCAGTACTTC.

The genes are TRBV5-6 and TRBJ1-3; D gene ambiguous. Germline V gene data show CDR1 as SGHDT and CDR2 as YYEEEE. The V and J ends lost 0 bases and 2 bases respectively, with 9 bases between them. The CDR3 is 15 amino acids. CDR3 sequence reads: CASSLAVGPGNTIYF. CDR3 nucleotide sequence: TGTGCCAGCAGCTTGGCCGTAGGGCCTGGAAACACCATATATTTT.

This chain links TRBV10-2 with TRBJ2-3, with TRBD2 matching 7 bases. The V segment lost 10 bases and the J segment 4 bases; nucleotides outside the gene matches: 14. CDR3 length: 15 residues. Germline-derived CDR1 and CDR2 are WSHSY and SAAADI. The CDR3: CATSSLGGSPDTQYF. CDR3 in DNA: TGCGCCACCTCTTCCCTGGGGGGGAGCCCAGATACGCAGTATTTT.

The genes are TRBV19 and TRBJ2-3, with TRBD2 matching 9 bases. The CDR3 is 17 amino acids. J was trimmed by 5 bases and V by 0 bases; bases with no gene match: 9. Germline V lookup: CDR1 LNHDA, CDR2 SQIVND (reference sequence). DNA for the CDR3: TGTGCCAGTAGTATAGAGGCCCCGGCTAGCGGGGTAGATACGCAGTATTTT. Its protein is CASSIEAPASGVDTQYF.

This clone was seen a few times. The V call is TRBV3-1 (or the pseudogene TRBV3-2), the J call TRBJ2-7; D is unclear. V lost 4 bases and J 0 bases, leaving 16 bases between the germline ends. The germline V gene encodes CDR1 LGHDT and CDR2 YNNKEL (reference sequence). The CDR3 length is 16 residues. Here the CDR3 DNA reads TGTGCCAGCAGCCCTTATTCGGGCTCCAGCTCCTACGAGCAGTACTTC. It is translated as CASSPYSGSSSYEQYF.

The V and J genes are TRBV19 and TRBJ2-1; D is unresolved. Germline assignment: CDR1 LNHDA and CDR2 SQIVND (reference sequence). V lost 6 bases and J 5 bases, leaving 11 bases between the germline ends. This CDR3 is 13 amino acids long. DNA of the CDR3: TGTGCCAGTAGCGTAGGGAACAACAATGAGCAGTTCTTC. Translating gives CASSVGNNNEQFF.

The chain combines TRBV4-2 with TRBJ1-4; D might be TRBD1 (6 bases). Trimming pared 0 bases from V and 8 bases from J, leaving 13 bases between. Germline V gives CDR1 LGHNA, CDR2 YNFKEQ. The length of the CDR3 is 15 residues. CDR3 in DNA: TGTGCCAGCAGCCAAGAAGGAGGGGGGGGAGAAAAACTGTTTTTT. Protein product: CASSQEGGGGEKLFF.

This chain joins TRBV5-4 and TRBJ2-7, with D perhaps assigned TRBD1 or TRBD2 (5 bases each). Trimming left V 4 bases short and J 0 bases short, with 11 bases between. Germline V gene sequence: CDR1 SGHNT, CDR2 YYREEE (reference sequence). The CDR3 is 14 amino acids. This CDR3 reads CASSRGRVSYEQYF. The CDR3 DNA reads TGTGCCAGCAGCCGGGGCCGGGTCTCCTACGAGCAGTACTTC.

The chain has TRBV29-1 and TRBJ2-1; D perhaps matches TRBD2 (6 bases). Trimming cost V 8 bases and J 1 base, with 15 bases left between them. Germline V gene lookup returns CDR1 SQVTM and CDR2 ANQGSEA. The CDR3 sequence is 14 residues long. The CDR3 is CSFPLGGSYNEQFF. The CDR3, as DNA: TGCAGCTTCCCCCTGGGGGGATCCTACAATGAGCAGTTCTTC.

V is TRBV10-3 and J is TRBJ1-5, with TRBD1 identical over 7 bases. The CDR3 loop spans 15 amino acids. The V gene end was trimmed by 1 base and the J gene end by 6 bases; junction bases not matched to a gene: 6. Germline V gives CDR1 ENHRY, CDR2 SYGVKD. The CDR3 here is CAISEYQGGTQPQHF. The CDR3 DNA is TGTGCCATCAGTGAGTACCAGGGGGGGACTCAGCCCCAGCATTTT.

The chain has TRBV11-2 and TRBJ1-2; D gene unclear. CDR1 SGHAT and CDR2 FQNNGV come from the germline V gene. This CDR3 region has 15 residues. The V and J ends lost 5 bases and 4 bases respectively, with 17 bases between them. DNA of the CDR3: TGTGCCAGCAGCCTGTCAGGCGGCGACCTCTATGGCTACACCTTC. This gives the protein CASSLSGGDLYGYTF.

The CDR3 sequence is CASSQGLAGGGETQYF. CDR3 nucleotide sequence: TGTGCCAGCAGTCAAGGCCTAGCGGGAGGGGGGGAGACCCAGTACTTC. The V and J genes are TRBV6-1 and TRBJ2-5, with 12 bases fitting TRBD2. Losses at the gene ends were 5 bases for V and 5 bases for J; bases not matched to a gene: 9. In germline, CDR1 is MNHNS, CDR2 SASEGT. This CDR3 is built from 16 residues.

The genes are TRBV28 and TRBJ2-1, with D possibly being TRBD1 (10 bases). CDR1 is MDHEN, CDR2 SYDVKM, per germline. The CDR3 consists of 19 residues. With 5 bases removed from V and 5 bases from J, the gap between germline ends came to 28 bases. The DNA of the CDR3 is TGTGCCAGCAGTCCCACTGTAGCGCGGGAGGGACAGGGGCACAATGAGCAGTTCTTC. This sequence encodes CASSPTVAREGQGHNEQFF.

J is TRBJ1-1 and V is TRBV6-5; D is uncertain. Trimming removed 2 bases at V and 5 bases at J, with 18 bases between. Germline CDR1 MNHEY, CDR2 SVGAGI. The CDR3 extends over 16 amino acids. The CDR3 bases are TGTGCCAGCAGTTACGCGGTCCGGGTTGCTAGTACTGAAGCTTTCTTT. Residues: CASSYAVRVASTEAFF.

The chain employs TRBV7-9 and TRBJ1-2; D remains ambiguous. This CDR3 spans 12 amino acids. Between the trimmed V and J ends, which lost 4 bases and 2 bases, there was a span of 5 bases. Germline-derived CDR1 and CDR2 are SEHNR and FQNEAQ (reference sequence). CDR3 DNA sequence: TGTGCCAGCAGCTCGGGAAACTATGGCTACACCTTC. Its protein is CASSSGNYGYTF.

The V and J genes are TRBV19 and TRBJ1-4; D is unclear. This CDR3 is 14 amino acids long. Trimming stripped 1 base from V and 5 bases from J, with 8 bases between. Per the germline V gene, CDR1 is LNHDA and CDR2 is SQIVND (reference sequence). CDR3 in DNA: TGTGCCAGTAGTATAGGAAGGGAAAATGAAAAACTGTTTTTT. It translates to CASSIGRENEKLFF.

J is TRBJ2-5 and V is TRBV20-1, with 9 nucleotides matching TRBD1. V lost 3 bases and J lost 4; bases outside the gene matches: 3. Germline CDR1 and CDR2: DFQATT and SNEGSKA (reference sequence). The CDR3 runs 13 residues. CDR3 region: CSASKDRGETQYF. The CDR3 DNA follows: TGCAGTGCTAGTAAGGACAGGGGAGAGACCCAGTACTTC.

In DNA form, the CDR3 reads TGTGCCAGCAGGCAGACTAGCGGGGATACGCAGTATTTT. Its protein is CASRQTSGDTQYF. The chain has TRBV12-3 or TRBV12-4 and TRBJ2-3; TRBD2 matches at 10 bases. This CDR3 region has 13 residues. V shed 6 bases and J 6 bases; nucleotides not matched to a gene: 3.

The chain joins TRBV13 to TRBJ1-1; D possibly corresponds to TRBD1 (6 bases). CDR3 length: 15 amino acids. The germline V and J ends were trimmed by 5 bases and 4 bases, with 17 bases remaining between them. Germline V gene lookup returns CDR1 PRHDT and CDR2 FYEKMQ (reference sequence). The CDR3 bases are TGTGCCAGCAGCCCCACACAGGGAGGCATCACTGAAGCTTTCTTT. As protein: CASSPTQGGITEAFF.